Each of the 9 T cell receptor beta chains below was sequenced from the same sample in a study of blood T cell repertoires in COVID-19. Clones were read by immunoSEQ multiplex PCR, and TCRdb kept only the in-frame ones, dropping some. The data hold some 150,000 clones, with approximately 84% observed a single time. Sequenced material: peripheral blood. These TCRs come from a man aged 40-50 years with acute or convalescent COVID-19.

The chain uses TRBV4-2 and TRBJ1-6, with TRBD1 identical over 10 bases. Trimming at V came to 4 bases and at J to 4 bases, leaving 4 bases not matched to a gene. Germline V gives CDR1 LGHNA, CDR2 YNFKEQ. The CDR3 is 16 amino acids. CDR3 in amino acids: CASSPLDRGYNSPLHF. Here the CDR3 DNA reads TGTGCCAGCAGCCCCCTGGACAGGGGGTATAATTCACCCCTCCACTTT.

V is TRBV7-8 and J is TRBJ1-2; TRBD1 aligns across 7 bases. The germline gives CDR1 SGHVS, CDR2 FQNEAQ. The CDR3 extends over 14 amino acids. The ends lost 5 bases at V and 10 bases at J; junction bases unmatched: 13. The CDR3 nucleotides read TGTGCCAGCAGCCTAGACCTCCGGGACAGCGTCTACACCTTC. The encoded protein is CASSLDLRDSVYTF.

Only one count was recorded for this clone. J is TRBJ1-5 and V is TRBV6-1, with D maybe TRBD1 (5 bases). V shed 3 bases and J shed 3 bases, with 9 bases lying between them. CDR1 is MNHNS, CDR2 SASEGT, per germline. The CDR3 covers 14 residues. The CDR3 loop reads CASSEQGFNQPQHF. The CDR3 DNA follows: TGTGCCAGCAGTGAGCAGGGTTTCAATCAGCCCCAGCATTTT.

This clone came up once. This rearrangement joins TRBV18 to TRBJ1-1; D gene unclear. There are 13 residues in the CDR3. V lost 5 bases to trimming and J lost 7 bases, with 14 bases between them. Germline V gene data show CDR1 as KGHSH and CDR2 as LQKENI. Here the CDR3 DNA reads TGTGCCAGCTCAGTTCAGCGGTACCTTGAAGCTTTCTTT. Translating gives CASSVQRYLEAFF.

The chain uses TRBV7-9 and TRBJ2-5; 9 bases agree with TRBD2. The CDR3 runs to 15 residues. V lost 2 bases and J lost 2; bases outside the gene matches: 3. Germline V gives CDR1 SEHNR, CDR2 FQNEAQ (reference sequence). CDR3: CASSLLAGSQETQYF. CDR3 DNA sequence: TGTGCCAGCAGCTTACTAGCGGGGAGTCAAGAGACCCAGTACTTC.

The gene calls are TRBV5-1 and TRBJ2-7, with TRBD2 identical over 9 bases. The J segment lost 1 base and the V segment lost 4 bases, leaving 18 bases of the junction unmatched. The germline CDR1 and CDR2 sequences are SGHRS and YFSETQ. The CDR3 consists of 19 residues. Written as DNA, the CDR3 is TGCGCCAGCAGCCTGGATCGTGGGAGTAGCGGGGGCGCTTCCTACGAGCAGTACTTC. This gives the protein CASSLDRGSSGGASYEQYF.

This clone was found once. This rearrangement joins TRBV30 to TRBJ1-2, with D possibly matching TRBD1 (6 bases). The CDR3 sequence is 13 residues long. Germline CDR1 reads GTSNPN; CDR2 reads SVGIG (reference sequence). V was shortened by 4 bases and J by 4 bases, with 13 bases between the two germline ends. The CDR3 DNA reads TGTGCCTGGACAGGGGAAAGTAGCTATGGCTACACCTTC. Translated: CAWTGESSYGYTF. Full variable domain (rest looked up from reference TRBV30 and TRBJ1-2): SQTIHQWPATLVQPVGSPLSLECTVEGTSNPNLYWYRQAAGRGLQLLFYSVGIGQISSEVPQNLSASRPQDRQFILSSKKLLLSDSGFYLCAWTGESSYGYTFGSGTRLTVV.

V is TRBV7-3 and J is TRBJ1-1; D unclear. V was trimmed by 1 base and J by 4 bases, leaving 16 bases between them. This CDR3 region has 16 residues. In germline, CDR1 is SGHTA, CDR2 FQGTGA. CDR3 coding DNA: TGTGCCAGCAGCTTAAATCCCGGGGTTAGCACCACTGAAGCTTTCTTT. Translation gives CASSLNPGVSTTEAFF.

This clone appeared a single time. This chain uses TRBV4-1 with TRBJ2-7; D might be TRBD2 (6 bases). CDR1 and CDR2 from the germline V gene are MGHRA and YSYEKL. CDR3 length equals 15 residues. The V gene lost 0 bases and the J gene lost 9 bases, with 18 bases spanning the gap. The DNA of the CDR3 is TGCGCCAGCAGCCAAGAAGGCGGGGTGGGGACTTCGCAGTACTTC. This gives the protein CASSQEGGVGTSQYF.